These 5 T cell receptor beta chains originate from one sample sequenced in a study of early T cells in non-severe SARS-CoV-2 infection. TCRdb itself ran the 5' RACE reads through MiXCR, one entry per CDR3 protein. The table records some 28,000 distinct CDR3 sequences, about 10% of them present only once. The sample consisted of whole blood. The receptors were sampled from an adult who was a healthcare worker with PCR-confirmed SARS-CoV-2 infection or an uninfected control (not recorded which).

This clonotype was found many times. V usage is TRBV20-1 and J usage is TRBJ1-4; D is possibly TRBD1 (6 bases). This CDR3 is built from 13 residues. Germline CDR1 DFQATT, CDR2 SNEGSKA (reference sequence). CDR3 sequence: CSARQADNEKLFF. The CDR3 DNA sequence: TGCAGCGCTCGACAGGCCGATAATGAAAAACTGTTTTTT.

This clonotype was seen at least ten times. This chain connects TRBV5-1 to TRBJ1-1, with unresolved D. The CDR3 contains 15 residues. The ends were cut back, 1 base at V and 3 bases at J, with 13 bases in the middle. CDR1 SGHRS and CDR2 YFSETQ come from the germline V gene. The CDR3 here is CASSLFMGRDTEAFF. The CDR3 nucleotides are TGCGCCAGCAGCTTGTTCATGGGGAGGGACACTGAAGCTTTCTTT.

This rearrangement joins TRBV24-1 to TRBJ2-1, with TRBD2 identical over 9 bases. V lost 6 bases, J lost 5 bases, and 7 bases stayed unmatched. The germline V gene encodes CDR1 KGHDR and CDR2 SFDVKD. The CDR3 length is 15 residues. Here the CDR3 DNA reads TGTGCCACCAGTCTGTCGACTAGCGGCGACAATGAGCAGTTCTTC. It codes for CATSLSTSGDNEQFF.

This clonotype was observed a handful of times. The CDR3 sequence: CASSLGGRLTDTQYF. The DNA for the CDR3 is TGTGCCAGCAGCTTAGGGGGGAGGCTCACAGATACGCAGTATTTT. The chain combines TRBV7-3 with TRBJ2-3, with a weak D call TRBD2 (6 bases). Deletions cut 2 bases from V and 2 bases from J, with 11 bases between. Germline V gene sequence: CDR1 SGHTA, CDR2 FQGTGA. CDR3 length equals 15 residues.

This clonotype has a handful of counts. The J gene is TRBJ2-2, the V gene TRBV2; 10 bases agree with TRBD1. CDR1 and CDR2 from the germline V gene are SNHLY and FYNNEI. The CDR3 is made up of 15 amino acids. Trimming removed 5 bases from V and 1 base from J; junction bases left unmatched: 1. CDR3 DNA: TGTGCCAGCAGTCGGGACAGGGGGAACACCGGGGAGCTGTTTTTT. This encodes CASSRDRGNTGELFF.